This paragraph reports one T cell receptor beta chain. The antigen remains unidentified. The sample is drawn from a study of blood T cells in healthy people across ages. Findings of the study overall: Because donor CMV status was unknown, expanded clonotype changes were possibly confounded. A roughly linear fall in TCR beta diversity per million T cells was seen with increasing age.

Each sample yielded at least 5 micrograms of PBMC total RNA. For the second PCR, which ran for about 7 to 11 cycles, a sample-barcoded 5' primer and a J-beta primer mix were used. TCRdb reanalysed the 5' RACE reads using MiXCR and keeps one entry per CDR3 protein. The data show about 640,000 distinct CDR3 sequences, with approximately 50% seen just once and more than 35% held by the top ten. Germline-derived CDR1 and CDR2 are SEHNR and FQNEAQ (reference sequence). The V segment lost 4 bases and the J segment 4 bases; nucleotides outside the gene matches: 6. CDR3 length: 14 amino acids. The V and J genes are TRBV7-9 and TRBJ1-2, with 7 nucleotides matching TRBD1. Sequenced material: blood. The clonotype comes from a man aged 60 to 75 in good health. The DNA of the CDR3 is TGTGCCAGCAGCTCCCAACAGGGGAGCTATGGCTACACCTTC. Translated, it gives CASSSQQGSYGYTF.